One and the same sample provided the 20 T cell receptor beta chains below, sequenced in a study of tumor and adjacent non-tumor tissue in lung cancer. A modified ARM-PCR protocol with three rounds of nested PCR amplified TCRbeta. MiXCR, applied by TCRdb to the multiplex PCR reads, yields one record per CDR3 protein. The sample consists of more than 70,000 distinct CDR3 sequences, roughly 62% of them appearing once. RNA was extracted from bulk tissue without any cell sorting. Sequencing input: lung tumor tissue. The receptors shown here come from a man aged 65 to 79 with non-small cell lung cancer.

In this sample, this clonotype turned up many times. The chain carries TRBV29-1 and TRBJ2-7, with TRBD2 as a possible D gene (5 bases). CDR1 and CDR2 from the germline V gene are SQVTM and ANQGSEA. V lost 7 bases and J lost 3, with 25 bases in between. CDR3 size: 16 residues. The CDR3 spells CSAQGSGYAPVYEQYF. The CDR3 DNA sequence: TGCAGCGCCCAAGGATCGGGGTACGCTCCCGTCTACGAGCAGTACTTC.

Concerning this clonotype: A much larger clone lies one base from this, so it may be a read error. CDR3 DNA: TGTGCCACCAGGACGACATGGTGGACAGCCCTCCACTTT. Protein product: CATRTTWWTALHF. The chain couples TRBV15 to TRBJ1-6; tentative D call: TRBD1 (6 bases). Trimming stripped 6 bases from V and 14 bases from J, with 17 bases between. Germline lookup yields CDR1 LNHNV and CDR2 YYDKDF (reference sequence). This CDR3 has 13 amino acids.

Comments on this clonotype: This may stem from a read error, because a much larger clone lies one nucleotide away. The chain links TRBV28 to TRBJ1-5, with D tentatively TRBD1 (5 bases). The V gene's germline CDR1 is MDHEN and CDR2 SYDVKM. Trimming took 8 bases from V and 2 from J, leaving 13 bases between them. CDR3 length equals 14 residues. The DNA for the CDR3 is TGTGCCAGCGGGGGAATTTTCGGCAATCAGCCCCAGCATTTT. Translation gives CASGGIFGNQPQHF.

Note on this clonotype: A much larger clone differs from this one at a single base, so this may be a read error. The CDR3 DNA reads TGTGCCAGCAGCTCACTAGCGGGAGAAGAGACCAAGTACTTC. This codes for CASSSLAGEETKYF. V is TRBV13 and J is TRBJ2-5, with 11 positions matching TRBD2. Germline assignment: CDR1 PRHDT and CDR2 FYEKMQ (reference sequence). CDR3 length equals 14 residues.

This clonotype was counted at least ten times. The chain joins TRBV12-3 or TRBV12-4 to TRBJ2-7; 7 positions agree with TRBD1. The CDR3 is made up of 15 amino acids. Germline trimming cut 6 bases from V and 0 bases from J; bases unmatched to any gene: 8. CDR3: CASSLRDSGSYEQYF. In DNA form, the CDR3 reads TGTGCCAGCAGCCTTCGGGACAGTGGCTCCTACGAGCAGTACTTC.

The genes are TRBV12-3 or TRBV12-4 and TRBJ2-7, with 8 nucleotides matching TRBD1. V gave up 5 bases and J gave up 9 bases; unmatched junction bases: 6. The CDR3 is 12 amino acids. In DNA, the CDR3 is TGTGCCAGCAGTCCGGGGACAGGTTTGCAGTACTTC. Translated: CASSPGTGLQYF.

Worth noting for this clonotype: At one end the junction does not follow the germline gene, possibly because of a read error. The chain employs TRBV4-1 and TRBJ2-2, with a weak D call TRBD2 (6 bases). The CDR3 has 18 amino acids. The germline V gene has CDR1 MGHRA and CDR2 YSYEKL. The CDR3 DNA sequence: TGCACCAGCAGCCAAGACAGATCCGGGACTCTTTCCACCGGGGAGCTGTCTTTT. This sequence encodes CTSSQDRSGTLSTGELSF.

This clonotype was counted between two and nine times. The junction and the germline gene differ at one end; a read error may be behind it. The CDR3: CTSSYPVWPGGYTF. DNA for the CDR3: TGTACCAGCAGTTACCCGGTGTGGCCCGGCGGCTACACCTTC. The chain links TRBV6-2 or TRBV6-3 to TRBJ1-2; no definite D call. Looked up from germline, CDR1 is MNHEY and CDR2 is SVGEGT. The CDR3 has 14 residues.

A few counts support this clonotype. Sequence at one end of the junction differs from germline and may be a read error. The V and J genes are TRBV4-1 and TRBJ1-4, with D possibly matching TRBD1 (6 bases). The CDR3 is 15 amino acids. CDR1 and CDR2 (germline): MGHRA, YSYEKL. In DNA, the CDR3 is TGCGCCAACAGCCAAGTGGGGGCTACGGGTGAAAAACTGTTTTTT. This encodes CANSQVGATGEKLFF.

The chain combines TRBV28 with TRBJ2-6, with 12 nucleotides matching TRBD1. This CDR3 is 17 amino acids long. The J segment lost 4 bases and the V segment lost 6 bases, leaving 7 bases of the junction unmatched. Germline CDR1 MDHEN, CDR2 SYDVKM. The CDR3 nucleotides are TGTGCCAGCAGGCGGGACAGGGGGCCATACGGGGCCAACGTCCTGACTTTC. Translation: CASRRDRGPYGANVLTF.

Concerning this clonotype itself: A much larger clone differs by one base, so this may be a read error. This chain uses TRBV20-1 with TRBJ1-5; 7 bases line up with TRBD1. Germline CDR1 reads DFQATT; CDR2 reads SNEGSKA (reference sequence). Trimming cost V 5 bases and J 0 bases; bases outside gene matches: 4. There are 14 residues in the CDR3. The CDR3 sequence: CSAPGQHSNQPQHF. The CDR3 coding sequence is TGCAGTGCTCCGGGACAGCATAGCAATCAGCCCCAGCATTTT.

CDR3 DNA sequence: TGTGCCAACACAAAAAGGCCGCCCGGGCATACTTATAGCAATCAGCCCCAGCATTTT. Its translation: CANTKRPPGHTYSNQPQHF. The chain combines TRBV6-5 with TRBJ1-5; D is unclear. Trimming cost V 10 bases and J 0 bases, with 28 bases left between them. CDR1 MNHEY and CDR2 SVGAGI come from the germline V gene. This CDR3 region has 19 residues.

To note about this clonotype: This may come from a read error, since a much larger clone is one base off. The J gene is TRBJ2-7, the V gene TRBV29-1, with D possibly TRBD2 on 6 matching bases. The germline V gene has CDR1 SQVTM and CDR2 ANQGSEA. This CDR3 has 13 residues. V gave up 5 bases and J gave up 3 bases, with 14 bases separating them. The CDR3, as DNA: TGCAGCGTTTCTAGCGAGAGGAACTACGAGCAGTACTTC. This sequence encodes CSVSSERNYEQYF.

This clonotype was counted ten times or more. This chain uses TRBV4-2 with TRBJ2-3; 7 bases map to TRBD2. The CDR3 spans 16 residues. Trimming took 1 base from V and 6 from J; bases not matched to a gene: 10. Germline CDR1 LGHNA, CDR2 YNFKEQ. DNA of the CDR3: TGTGCCAGCAGCCAAGCCGGCGGGAGCGGGCTTGATACGCAGTATTTT. Translation gives CASSQAGGSGLDTQYF.

Turning to this clonotype: One junction end does not reproduce the germline sequence, and a read error may be involved. The chain is built from TRBV6-1 and TRBJ2-7; D possibly matches TRBD1 or TRBD2 (5 bases each). CDR1 is MNHNS, CDR2 SASEGT, per germline. This CDR3 is built from 13 residues. The CDR3 DNA reads as TGTGCCAGCAGTCATGTTGGGACCTACGAGCACTACTTC. This sequence encodes CASSHVGTYEHYF.

Turning to this clonotype: This could be a read error, since a much larger clone is one nucleotide away. V and J are TRBV6-1 and TRBJ2-5; 7 positions agree with TRBD2. Germline assignment: CDR1 MNHNS and CDR2 SASEGT. This CDR3 has 14 residues. The CDR3 spells CARSTYGGQETQYF. CDR3 nucleotides: TGTGCTCGCAGCACTTACGGGGGGCAAGAGACCCAGTACTTC.

J is TRBJ1-2 and V is TRBV29-1, with 8 positions matching TRBD1. The V segment lost 2 bases and the J segment 4 bases; nucleotides outside the gene matches: 9. Germline lookup yields CDR1 SQVTM and CDR2 ANQGSEA. The CDR3 consists of 15 residues. DNA for the CDR3: TGCAGCGTTGAACCGAGTACAGGGGGTGGCTATGGCTACACCTTC. Translated: CSVEPSTGGGYGYTF.

Notes on this clonotype: The junction departs from germline at one end; a sequencing error may be responsible. This sequence joins TRBV13 and TRBJ1-6; 10 bases agree with TRBD1. Germline CDR1 is PRHDT and CDR2 is FYEKMQ (reference sequence). The CDR3 is 16 residues long. CDR3 residues: CVSSTPSTGGGSPLHF. Here the CDR3 DNA reads TGTGTCAGCAGCACGCCCTCGACAGGGGGCGGGTCACCCCTCCACTTT.

A remark on this clonotype: It may be a read error: a sequence one base away is much more abundant. The chain is built from TRBV6-2 or TRBV6-3 and TRBJ1-2, with 7 bases aligning to TRBD1. The CDR3 sequence is 15 residues long. CDR1 is MNHEY, CDR2 SVGEGT, per germline. The CDR3 sequence: CASRTYQGEDYGYAF. CDR3 bases: TGTGCCAGCAGAACGTATCAGGGGGAGGACTATGGCTACGCCTTC.

Concerning this clonotype itself: The junction and the germline gene differ at one end; a read error may be behind it. V and J are TRBV20-1 and TRBJ2-7; D is perhaps TRBD1 or TRBD2 (5 bases each). There are 13 residues in the CDR3. Looked up from germline, CDR1 is DFQATT and CDR2 is SNEGSKA (reference sequence). The CDR3 here is CSAPGPVTYKQYF. DNA of the CDR3: TGCAGTGCCCCGGGACCAGTGACCTACAAGCAGTACTTC.